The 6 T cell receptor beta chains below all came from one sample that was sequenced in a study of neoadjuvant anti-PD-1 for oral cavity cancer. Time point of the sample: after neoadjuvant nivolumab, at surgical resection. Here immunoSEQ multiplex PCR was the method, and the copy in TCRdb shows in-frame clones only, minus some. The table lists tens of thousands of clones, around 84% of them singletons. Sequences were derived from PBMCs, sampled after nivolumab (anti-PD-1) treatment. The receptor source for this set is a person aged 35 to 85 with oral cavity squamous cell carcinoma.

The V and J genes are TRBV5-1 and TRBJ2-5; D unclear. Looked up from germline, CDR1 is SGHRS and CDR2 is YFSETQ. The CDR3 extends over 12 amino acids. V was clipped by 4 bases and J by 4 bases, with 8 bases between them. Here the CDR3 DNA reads TGCGCCAGCAGCAACCCCCCAGAGACCCAGTACTTC. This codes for CASSNPPETQYF. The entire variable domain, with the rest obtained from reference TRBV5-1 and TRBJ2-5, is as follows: KAGVTQTPRYLIKTRGQQVTLSCSPISGHRSVSWYQQTPGQGLQFLFEYFSETQRNKGNFPGRFSGRQFSNSRSEMNVSTLELGDSALYLCASSNPPETQYFGPGTRLLVL.

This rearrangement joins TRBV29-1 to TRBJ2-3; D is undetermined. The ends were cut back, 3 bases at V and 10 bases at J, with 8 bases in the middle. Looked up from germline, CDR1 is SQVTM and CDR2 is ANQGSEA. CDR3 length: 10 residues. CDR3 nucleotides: TGCAGCGTTGACTGGCGTCCGCAGTATTTT. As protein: CSVDWRPQYF.

The chain's CDR3 is CASSVEGAKETQYF. CDR3 nucleotides: TGTGCCAGCAGCGTAGAGGGGGCTAAAGAGACCCAGTACTTC. This chain uses TRBV13 with TRBJ2-5; 7 bases line up with TRBD1. Germline CDR1 and CDR2: PRHDT and FYEKMQ (reference sequence). This CDR3 comprises 14 residues. Trimming took 5 bases from V and 3 from J; bases not matched to a gene: 6.

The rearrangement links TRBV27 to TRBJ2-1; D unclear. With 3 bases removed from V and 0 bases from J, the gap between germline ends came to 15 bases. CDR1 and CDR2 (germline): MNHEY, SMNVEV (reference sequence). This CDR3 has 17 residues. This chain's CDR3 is CASSLTFDTTSYNEQFF. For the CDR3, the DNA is TGTGCCAGCAGTTTGACCTTTGACACTACCTCCTACAATGAGCAGTTCTTC.

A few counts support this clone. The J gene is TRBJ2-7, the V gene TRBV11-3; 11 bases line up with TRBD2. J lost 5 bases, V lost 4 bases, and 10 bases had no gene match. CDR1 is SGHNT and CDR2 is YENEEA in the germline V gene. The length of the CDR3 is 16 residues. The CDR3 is CASSSPTSGSYHEQYF. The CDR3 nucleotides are TGTGCCAGCAGCTCTCCAACTAGCGGGAGCTACCACGAGCAGTACTTC.

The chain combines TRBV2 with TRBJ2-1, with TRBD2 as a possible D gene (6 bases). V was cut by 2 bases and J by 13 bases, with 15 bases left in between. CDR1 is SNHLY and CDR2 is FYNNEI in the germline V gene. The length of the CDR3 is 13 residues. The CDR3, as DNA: TGTGCCAGCAGTGAACCCGGGACTGAGATACAGTTCTTC. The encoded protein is CASSEPGTEIQFF.